Reported below is one T cell receptor (beta chain). The sample belongs to a study of long-term antiretroviral therapy in people with HIV. The run of the v3.0 immunoSEQ assay was at survey level. TCRdb's copy holds only in-frame clones and misses some; the assay was immunoSEQ multiplex PCR. The sample has about 34,000 clones; 79% are singletons. From germline, CDR1 is SGHRS and CDR2 YFSETQ. Trimming left V 3 bases short and J 1 base short, with 10 bases between. This CDR3 has 14 residues. The V and J genes are TRBV5-1 and TRBJ2-5, with a possible D match to TRBD1 (6 bases). The sequences come from unsorted PBMCs, collected 1.9 years after starting antiretroviral therapy. The receptor was derived from a young man with HIV. CDR3 protein: CASSYGQLQETQYF. Here the CDR3 DNA reads TGCGCCAGCAGCTACGGACAGCTCCAAGAGACCCAGTACTTC. Looking up the rest from reference TRBV5-1 and TRBJ2-5 gives the full variable domain: KAGVTQTPRYLIKTRGQQVTLSCSPISGHRSVSWYQQTPGQGLQFLFEYFSETQRNKGNFPGRFSGRQFSNSRSEMNVSTLELGDSALYLCASSYGQLQETQYFGPGTRLLVL.